This T cell receptor (beta chain) derives from a study of CD8+CD57+ T cells in acquired aplastic anemia. Overall study context: Roughly 3 ug was the average amount of DNA from sorted CD4+ and CD8+ cells. Study results and caveats: Both patients and controls carried the same twenty-nine CD8+ CDR3 sequences.

An expansion of CD8+CD57+ cells by flow cytometry had been shown in patients chosen for sequencing. In all patients, the disease was severe acquired aplastic anemia. The blood sampling took place in patients who had so far received no therapy. This clonotype was counted once. The antigen is unknown. A junction end diverges from the germline sequence, so it may reflect a read error. For CDR3 and TCR beta VDJ profiling, genomic DNA was the template used. Via MiXCR, TCRdb re-called the reads, giving one row per CDR3 protein. Of 150,000 to 200,000 distinct CDR3 sequences listed, roughly 50% were seen once; the top ten hold 1.8%. The clonotype comes from a human donor with aplastic anemia. Sequences were obtained from sorted CD4+, CD8+, or CD8+CD57+ T cells (not recorded which) from PBMCs.

In DNA form, the CDR3 reads TGCGCCAGCAGCGGCCGGGACACCGATTACTCTGGGGCCAACGTCCTGGCTTTC. This translates into CASSGRDTDYSGANVLAF. The V gene is TRBV5-1, the J gene TRBJ2-6, with a tentative D call TRBD1 (6 bases). The CDR3 length is 18 residues. Germline-derived CDR1 and CDR2 are SGHRS and YFSETQ.